This T cell receptor beta chain was captured in a study of blood T cell repertoires in COVID-19. Trimming removed 2 bases from V and 2 bases from J, with 16 bases in between. CDR1 is MRHNA and CDR2 is SNTAGT in the germline V gene. CDR3 length equals 16 residues. Libraries were prepared by immunoSEQ multiplex PCR; TCRdb keeps only in-frame clonotypes and omits some of them. This sample has 89,000 or so clones, with around 85% found just once. The sample was peripheral blood. This rearrangement joins TRBV6-4 to TRBJ2-7, with D maybe TRBD1 (6 bases). The sequence derives from a human donor in a cohort sampled during active COVID-19. The CDR3 is CASSDARGGGAYEQYF. The DNA of the CDR3 is TGTGCCAGCAGTGACGCCAGGGGTGGTGGGGCCTACGAGCAGTACTTC.